The 8 T cell receptor beta chains presented below share a single source sample, sequenced in a study of T cell responses to AZD1222 COVID-19 vaccine. Here immunoSEQ multiplex PCR was the method, and the copy in TCRdb shows in-frame clones only, minus some. Of over 120,000 clones in the sample, roughly 92% are singletons; the top ten hold less than 6.5%. The material was peripheral blood, obtained on day 0 of AZD1222 vaccination. These receptors originate from an adult in good health.

The V call is TRBV7-6, the J call TRBJ1-4; tentative D call: TRBD1 (5 bases). CDR3 length: 17 amino acids. Germline-derived CDR1 and CDR2 are SGHVS and FNYEAQ. The V end lost 1 base, the J end lost 8 bases, and 20 bases lay between the germline ends. The CDR3 DNA reads as TGTGCCAGCAGCTTAGACGCTGAGGCCAGGGCGGGAGAAAAACTGTTTTTT. This gives the protein CASSLDAEARAGEKLFF. The entire variable domain, with the rest obtained from reference TRBV7-6 and TRBJ1-4, is as follows: GAGVSQSPRYKVTKRGQDVALRCDPISGHVSLYWYRQALGQGPEFLTYFNYEAQQDKSGLPNDRFSAERPEGSISTLTIQRTEQRDSAMYRCASSLDAEARAGEKLFFGSGTQLSVL.

The V and J genes are TRBV11-2 and TRBJ2-7; D possibly corresponds to TRBD2 (6 bases). Germline CDR1 SGHAT, CDR2 FQNNGV. This CDR3 comprises 18 residues. Between the trimmed V and J ends, which lost 0 bases and 2 bases, there was a span of 20 bases. Here the CDR3 DNA reads TGTGCCAGCAGCTTAGAAAGTTTCCCGCTAGCGAGAGCCTACGAGCAGTACTTC. The encoded protein is CASSLESFPLARAYEQYF.

The chain is built from TRBV27 and TRBJ2-1; D call uncertain. CDR3 length equals 11 residues. Trimming removed 8 bases at V and 8 bases at J, with 10 bases between. Looked up from germline, CDR1 is MNHEY and CDR2 is SMNVEV (reference sequence). For the CDR3, the DNA is TGTGCCAGCTCCCTAAGGGATGAGCAGTTCTTC. Its translation: CASSLRDEQFF.

The J gene is TRBJ2-5, the V gene TRBV15; tentative D call: TRBD2 (5 bases). Germline values: CDR1 LNHNV, CDR2 YYDKDF (reference sequence). The V gene lost 11 bases and the J gene lost 3 bases, with 16 bases spanning the gap. This CDR3 comprises 13 residues. CDR3 nucleotides: TGTGCCGCTTCTAACCCGGGGAAAGAGACCCAGTACTTC. The encoded protein is CAASNPGKETQYF.

The V call is TRBV7-9, the J call TRBJ2-7; 9 bases are a match to TRBD2. Germline V gene data show CDR1 as SEHNR and CDR2 as FQNEAQ (reference sequence). J lost 1 base, V lost 5 bases, and 6 bases had no gene match. This CDR3 contains 15 residues. The CDR3 bases are TGTGCCAGCAGCCTAGGAGCGGGAGGTTCCTACGAGCAGTACTTC. This translates into CASSLGAGGSYEQYF.

J is TRBJ2-1 and V is TRBV6-5, with 12 positions matching TRBD2. Unmatched junction bases numbered 4, after V lost 6 bases and J lost 4 bases. The germline CDR1 and CDR2 sequences are MNHEY and SVGAGI. The CDR3 extends over 15 amino acids. This CDR3 is CASSQGLAGYNEQFF. For the CDR3, the DNA is TGTGCCAGCAGCCAAGGACTAGCGGGATACAATGAGCAGTTCTTC.

The V and J genes are TRBV6-5 and TRBJ1-6; 9 bases are shared with TRBD1. The CDR3 runs to 15 residues. The germline V gene encodes CDR1 MNHEY and CDR2 SVGAGI. V lost 4 bases, J lost 9 bases, and 7 bases stayed unmatched. The CDR3 nucleotides are TGTGCCAGCAGTTTGGGACGACAGGGGGGTTCACCCCTCCACTTT. This codes for CASSLGRQGGSPLHF.

V gene TRBV5-1 combines with J gene TRBJ1-1, with D hard to call. Germline CDR1 SGHRS, CDR2 YFSETQ. CDR3 length: 15 residues. The V end lost 0 bases, the J end lost 8 bases, and 17 bases lay between the germline ends. The chain's CDR3 is CASSLDGDVYAEAFF. For the CDR3, the DNA is TGCGCCAGCAGCTTGGATGGGGATGTTTATGCGGAAGCTTTCTTT.